The entry that follows covers one T cell receptor beta chain sequence. Its cognate antigen has yet to be identified. No much larger clone is present one base from it, and per-base qualities are unavailable. The V and J ends are trimmed by 2 bases and 4 bases, leaving 11 bases between them. CDR1 MNHNY and CDR2 SVGAGI are derived from the germline V gene (reference sequence). From the cysteine up to the phenylalanine, the CDR3 has a length of 14 residues. Just the 42-base CDR3 DNA is kept, in frame starting at base 1. The donors were healthy, HIV-negative adults with no recently reported acute infections or vaccinations. Every donor was a Caucasian adult living in Nashville, Tennessee, USA. CD4+ T cells were enriched by magnetic negative selection, after which naive cells were positively selected on CD45RA and the negative fraction was taken as the memory subset. Blood was obtained by leukapheresis, after which PBMCs were separated by Ficoll-Histopaque density gradient centrifugation and cryopreserved in liquid nitrogen vapor phase. Analytical flow cytometry was used to check the purity and quantity of every magnetically sorted T cell population. Genomic DNA was isolated from each sorted fraction and quantified by UV absorbance on a Nanodrop 2000c.

This record comes from a study of shared clonotypes between healthy human individuals (TCRdb year 2020). Describing the broader study: The cohort included a few men and two women between 18 and 49 years of age. For each donor, CD4 naive and CD4 memory were each given three plates, CD8 naive was given two plates, and CD8 memory was given one plate. To estimate repertoire size and how much clonotypes are shared between individuals, the study performed deep sequencing of blood TCR repertoires from five healthy adults. Different laboratories and diverse techniques were used to prepare libraries and sequence TCR repertoires, to increase sequencing depth and limit assay-specific biases. Each donor's leukapheresis produced roughly between roughly 0.85 and 10 billion PBMCs. Here is what the overall study found, with its caveats: Compared with non-shared clonotypes, the clonotypes found in all four sorted-subset donors had higher generation probabilities. Only blood was sampled, and tissue TCR repertoires likely differ from those in blood. Incomplete sequencing was indicated by rarefaction of sorted-subset datasets, despite the large sequencing depth. Based on pairwise subsampling, the degree of clonotype sharing among donors was expected to be affected by sequencing depth. The genetic and exposure-history diversity represented was limited by the small number of donors. When a handful of donors were compared, the shared fraction of clonotypes was roughly 4.8% for naive CD4, roughly 3.4% for naive CD8, more than 2% for memory CD4, and 0.4% for memory CD8. Estimated clonotype richness was generally larger for naive than for memory subsets.

Using the deep immunoSEQ assay, multiplex PCR amplified TCR CDR3 regions from genomic DNA. Extracted genomic DNA from each cell subset was spread evenly across all wells of several immunoSEQ 96-well plates, with each plate serving as a replicate. Each replicate PCR for sorted subsets received about 220 ng genomic DNA, equal to some 32,000 T cell genomes. The purified libraries were quantified using a Qubit 3.0 fluorometer, sized with a Bioanalyzer 2100, and then quantified again using the KAPA Library Quantification kit. Every immunoSEQ 96-well plate was sequenced on a dedicated single-read 150-cycle Illumina NextSeq 550 flow cell. Per the authors' processing: Because only junctional sequences without quality scores were contained in the immunoSEQ output, filtering matching that applied to full-length reads could not be performed. To assign V/J genes and CDR3, sequences were annotated against IMGT germline references using PyIR, a Python wrapper for IgBLAST v1.9. Reads were filtered out if the reads had weak V/J assignments (E-value above 1e-6), no CDR3, stop codons, out-of-frame junctions, or ambiguous translated residues. A V3J clonotype was defined by an identical inferred V gene, J gene, and CDR3 amino acid sequence. The percentage overlap between two repertoires was calculated by dividing the number of shared unique clonotypes by the size of the smaller repertoire. Richness of each repertoire was evaluated using RTK rarefaction, the Chao1 estimator, and Recon v2.1 estimates of unobserved clonotypes. For all TCRbeta clonotypes obtained by the gDNA method from several donors, generation probabilities were computed with OLGA. The table comes from immuneACCESS by way of TCRdb, which keeps in-frame sequences with V and J called. Part of the clones is missing from these tables; in studies checked, under half for an unresolved V gene and the rest for unknown reasons. V and J calls and clone size come straight from that table; D and trimming were deduced from the DNA. The sample records under 2.5 million clones, about nine tenths of which are singletons. Approximately 0.41% of the sample lies in the top ten.

This receptor was taken from a man in his late teens or twenties in good health. Some clones in this sample may be carry-over from other donors' samples. The chain was built from TRBV6-6 and TRBJ1-2; perhaps TRBD1 is the D gene, with 6 bases matching. The sequencing sample was made of naive CD4+ T cells from PBMCs. Sample cell subset or site, as interpreted from the label and publication: CD45RA+ positively selected. The nucleotide sequence reads TGTGCCAGCAGTTACGCAGGGGAGGTCTATGGCTACACCTTC. This translates into CASSYAGEVYGYTF.